This is a list of T cell receptor beta chains from one sample in a study of blood T cell repertoires in COVID-19. Repertoires were generated with immunoSEQ multiplex PCR, while TCRdb's copy carries only in-frame clones and drops some. The table has about 46,000 clones, roughly four fifths seen once; the top ten hold approximately 8.3%. Sequencing input: peripheral blood. All receptors derive from a man in his 60s with acute or convalescent COVID-19. CDR3s include the opening cysteine and the closing phenylalanine or tryptophan. Each record gives: clone size, D gene, J gene, V gene, CDR3 DNA, CDR3 protein. A D gene is named only where the DNA matches it firmly. The size field is filled for only some rows; it gives once, few, many or a size class.

clone size: .
D gene: .
J gene: TRBJ2-7
V gene: TRBV4-2
CDR3 DNA: TGTGCCAGCAGCCAAGGGGCTGGGCGTGAGCAGTACTTC
CDR3 protein: CASSQGAGREQYF

clone size: .
D gene: TRBD2
J gene: TRBJ2-2
V gene: TRBV3-1/TRBV3-2
CDR3 DNA: TGTGCCAGCAGCCCCCCTAGCGGGGGGGCCGGAACCGGGGAGCTGTTTTTT
CDR3 protein: CASSPPSGGAGTGELFF

clone size: .
D gene: TRBD1
J gene: TRBJ1-5
V gene: TRBV7-3
CDR3 DNA: TGTGCCAGCAGCTTCCCGGGGACAGGAGAAAATCAGCCCCAGCATTTT
CDR3 protein: CASSFPGTGENQPQHF

clone size: .
D gene: .
J gene: TRBJ2-5
V gene: TRBV7-3
CDR3 DNA: TGTGCCAGCAGTCGTCTGGGGGCATCCCAAGAGACCCAGTACTTC
CDR3 protein: CASSRLGASQETQYF

clone size: .
D gene: .
J gene: TRBJ1-2
V gene: TRBV6-2/TRBV6-3
CDR3 DNA: TGTGCCAGCAGCTTGGGGGGAGGATTCTATGGCTACACCTTC
CDR3 protein: CASSLGGGFYGYTF

clone size: .
D gene: TRBD2
J gene: TRBJ2-1
V gene: TRBV7-2
CDR3 DNA: TGTGCCAGCAGCCTCCATAGCGGGGGGAATAATGAGCAGTTCTTC
CDR3 protein: CASSLHSGGNNEQFF

clone size: .
D gene: .
J gene: TRBJ1-1
V gene: TRBV18
CDR3 DNA: TGTGCCAGCTCACCAAGAGAATACACTGAAGCTTTCTTT
CDR3 protein: CASSPREYTEAFF

clone size: .
D gene: .
J gene: TRBJ2-3
V gene: TRBV12-5
CDR3 DNA: TGTGCTAGTGGTTTGGGCCGAGTCAGCACAGATACGCAGTATTTT
CDR3 protein: CASGLGRVSTDTQYF

clone size: .
D gene: .
J gene: TRBJ2-2
V gene: TRBV11-2
CDR3 DNA: TGTGCCAGCATAGAAGACAGGACGAACACCGGGGAGCTGTTTTTT
CDR3 protein: CASIEDRTNTGELFF

clone size: .
D gene: TRBD1
J gene: TRBJ1-2
V gene: TRBV4-3
CDR3 DNA: TGCGCCAGCAGCCAAGATCCAGGGGGTTCATATGGCTACACCTTC
CDR3 protein: CASSQDPGGSYGYTF

clone size: .
D gene: TRBD2
J gene: TRBJ2-7
V gene: TRBV10-3
CDR3 DNA: TGTGCCATCAGTTGGACTAGCGGGGGGTCCTACGAGCAGTACTTC
CDR3 protein: CAISWTSGGSYEQYF

clone size: .
D gene: TRBD1
J gene: TRBJ1-5
V gene: TRBV19
CDR3 DNA: TGTGCCAGTGAGGACAGGGGAGGCCAGCCCCAGCATTTT
CDR3 protein: CASEDRGGQPQHF

clone size: .
D gene: .
J gene: TRBJ1-5
V gene: TRBV4-3
CDR3 DNA: TGCGCCAGCAGCCAAGATGGGGGCTTTAATCAGCCCCAGCATTTT
CDR3 protein: CASSQDGGFNQPQHF

clone size: .
D gene: .
J gene: TRBJ1-4
V gene: TRBV7-9
CDR3 DNA: TGTGCCAGCAGCTCATCCCAACCGGGGGAAAAACTGTTTTTT
CDR3 protein: CASSSSQPGEKLFF

clone size: .
D gene: .
J gene: TRBJ2-7
V gene: TRBV7-2
CDR3 DNA: TGTGCCAGCAGCTTAGTTCGGCTCTCGGGCTACGAGCAGTACTTC
CDR3 protein: CASSLVRLSGYEQYF

clone size: .
D gene: TRBD2
J gene: TRBJ2-7
V gene: TRBV7-2
CDR3 DNA: TGTGCCAGCAGCTTAAAGAGCGGGGGGGCCTGGTACGAGCAGTACTTC
CDR3 protein: CASSLKSGGAWYEQYF

clone size: once
D gene: .
J gene: TRBJ1-1
V gene: TRBV10-1
CDR3 DNA: TGCGCCAGCAGTGTTCAGCGGGCCGGGGATAAGGCTTTCTTT
CDR3 protein: CASSVQRAGDKAFF

clone size: once
D gene: .
J gene: TRBJ1-3
V gene: TRBV4-1
CDR3 DNA: TGCGCCAGCAGCCAACCAACGGGATACGGAAACACCATATATTTT
CDR3 protein: CASSQPTGYGNTIYF

clone size: .
D gene: .
J gene: TRBJ1-6
V gene: TRBV3-1/TRBV3-2
CDR3 DNA: TGTGCCAGCATCGGGGGCTCCTATAATTCACCCCTCCACTTT
CDR3 protein: CASIGGSYNSPLHF

clone size: .
D gene: TRBD1
J gene: TRBJ1-1
V gene: TRBV29-1
CDR3 DNA: TGCAGCGTAGCACAGGGGGCTGAAGCTTTCTTT
CDR3 protein: CSVAQGAEAFF

clone size: once
D gene: .
J gene: TRBJ1-2
V gene: TRBV13
CDR3 DNA: TGTGCCAGCAGCATCCCGGGGGATGGCTACACCTTC
CDR3 protein: CASSIPGDGYTF

clone size: .
D gene: .
J gene: TRBJ1-4
V gene: TRBV6-1
CDR3 DNA: TGTGCCAGCAGTGATGTCCCCGCGGGGGGGCGGGGAAAACTGTTTTTT
CDR3 protein: CASSDVPAGGRGKLFF

clone size: once
D gene: TRBD2
J gene: TRBJ2-6
V gene: TRBV5-4
CDR3 DNA: TGTGCCGGAGCCCGGCTAGCGGGGGGGAGTGGGGCCAACGTCCTGACTTTC
CDR3 protein: CAGARLAGGSGANVLTF

clone size: .
D gene: .
J gene: TRBJ2-1
V gene: TRBV24-1
CDR3 DNA: TGTGCCACCAGTGATTTGCAAGTAGAGGGCAATGAGCAGTTCTTC
CDR3 protein: CATSDLQVEGNEQFF

clone size: .
D gene: .
J gene: TRBJ2-5
V gene: TRBV7-8
CDR3 DNA: TGTGCCAGCAGACAAATACAAGAGACCCAGTACTTC
CDR3 protein: CASRQIQETQYF

clone size: once
D gene: TRBD2
J gene: TRBJ2-3
V gene: TRBV6-2/TRBV6-3
CDR3 DNA: TGTGCCAGCAGTTACTTGGCGCAACGGGGGGGCGGGACAGATACGCAGTATTTT
CDR3 protein: CASSYLAQRGGGTDTQYF

clone size: .
D gene: .
J gene: TRBJ1-2
V gene: TRBV19
CDR3 DNA: TGTGCCAGTAGTATGAAGGAGGGGAGAGGTGGCTACACCTTC
CDR3 protein: CASSMKEGRGGYTF

clone size: .
D gene: TRBD1
J gene: TRBJ2-3
V gene: TRBV7-2
CDR3 DNA: TGTGCCAGCAGCTTTCAGGGACAGGGGGGAGATACGCAGTATTTT
CDR3 protein: CASSFQGQGGDTQYF

clone size: .
D gene: TRBD1
J gene: TRBJ2-3
V gene: TRBV3-1/TRBV3-2
CDR3 DNA: TGTGCCAGCAGCCACACAGGGGAAACAGATACGCAGTATTTT
CDR3 protein: CASSHTGETDTQYF

clone size: .
D gene: .
J gene: TRBJ1-2
V gene: TRBV7-6
CDR3 DNA: TGTGCCAGCAGCTTAGCTCCTTGGAGACGAGCTAACTATGGCTACACCTTC
CDR3 protein: CASSLAPWRRANYGYTF

clone size: once
D gene: .
J gene: TRBJ2-5
V gene: TRBV2
CDR3 DNA: TGTGCCAGCAGTGAAGGTGCGGAGATCCAAGAGACCCAGTACTTC
CDR3 protein: CASSEGAEIQETQYF

clone size: .
D gene: TRBD1
J gene: TRBJ2-5
V gene: TRBV19
CDR3 DNA: TGTGCCAGTAGTCTAACAGGGGGAATGGGAGAGACCCAGTACTTC
CDR3 protein: CASSLTGGMGETQYF

clone size: .
D gene: .
J gene: TRBJ1-3
V gene: TRBV6-5
CDR3 DNA: TGTGCCAGCAGTTACTCGCGCAGGGGAAGAAACACCATATATTTT
CDR3 protein: CASSYSRRGRNTIYF

clone size: .
D gene: .
J gene: TRBJ2-1
V gene: TRBV6-5
CDR3 DNA: TGTGCCAGCAGAGTACAGACCTACAATGAGCAGTTCTTC
CDR3 protein: CASRVQTYNEQFF

clone size: .
D gene: TRBD2
J gene: TRBJ2-3
V gene: TRBV6-2/TRBV6-3
CDR3 DNA: TGTGCCAGCAGTCTTGACCTAGCGGGGGGCACAGATACGCAGTATTTT
CDR3 protein: CASSLDLAGGTDTQYF

clone size: few
D gene: TRBD1
J gene: TRBJ2-7
V gene: TRBV5-4
CDR3 DNA: TGTGCCAGCAGCTCTAAGGACAGGCCCTCCTACGAGCAGTACTTC
CDR3 protein: CASSSKDRPSYEQYF

clone size: few
D gene: .
J gene: TRBJ2-1
V gene: TRBV30
CDR3 DNA: TGTGCCTGGAGTGGCGGCGGCGGGCGATTCTACAATGAGCAGTTCTTC
CDR3 protein: CAWSGGGGRFYNEQFF

clone size: .
D gene: TRBD1
J gene: TRBJ2-2
V gene: TRBV6-4
CDR3 DNA: TGTGCCAGCAGCATGACAGGGACCGGGGAGCTGTTTTTT
CDR3 protein: CASSMTGTGELFF

clone size: .
D gene: .
J gene: TRBJ2-1
V gene: TRBV28
CDR3 DNA: TGTGCCAGCAGTTTAGAGGGTAATGAGCAGTTCTTC
CDR3 protein: CASSLEGNEQFF

clone size: .
D gene: .
J gene: TRBJ2-2
V gene: TRBV10-3
CDR3 DNA: TGTGCCATCAGTGGGGTAGGGGAAACCGGGGAGCTGTTTTTT
CDR3 protein: CAISGVGETGELFF

clone size: .
D gene: .
J gene: TRBJ2-5
V gene: TRBV3-1/TRBV3-2
CDR3 DNA: TGTGCCAGCAGCCAATGGAACAGCCCCCAAGAGACCCAGTACTTC
CDR3 protein: CASSQWNSPQETQYF

clone size: .
D gene: .
J gene: TRBJ1-1
V gene: TRBV19
CDR3 DNA: TGTGCCAGTAGTATGGGCAGTAAGACTGAAGCTTTCTTT
CDR3 protein: CASSMGSKTEAFF

clone size: .
D gene: TRBD1
J gene: TRBJ2-5
V gene: TRBV25-1
CDR3 DNA: TGTGCCAGCAGGGAAGGGACAGGGGGTCCGGTGGGGACCCAGTACTTC
CDR3 protein: CASREGTGGPVGTQYF

clone size: few
D gene: .
J gene: TRBJ1-1
V gene: TRBV2
CDR3 DNA: TGTGCCAGCAGTAAGACAGCCACTGAAGCTTTCTTT
CDR3 protein: CASSKTATEAFF

clone size: .
D gene: TRBD2
J gene: TRBJ2-3
V gene: TRBV9
CDR3 DNA: TGTGCCAGCAGCGTAGAGCTAGCGGGGACCTACACAGATACGCAGTATTTT
CDR3 protein: CASSVELAGTYTDTQYF

clone size: few
D gene: .
J gene: TRBJ1-4
V gene: TRBV7-2
CDR3 DNA: TGTGCCAGCAGCCCAGGGCGTGGGAGGGAAAAACTGTTTTTT
CDR3 protein: CASSPGRGREKLFF

clone size: .
D gene: .
J gene: TRBJ1-5
V gene: TRBV19
CDR3 DNA: TGTGCCAGTAGTATTGAAGCAAGCGGGGGACAGCCCCAGCATTTT
CDR3 protein: CASSIEASGGQPQHF

clone size: .
D gene: TRBD1
J gene: TRBJ2-3
V gene: TRBV29-1
CDR3 DNA: TGCAGCGTTGAAGATTTTAGGACAGGGTATTCCACAGATACGCAGTATTTT
CDR3 protein: CSVEDFRTGYSTDTQYF

clone size: .
D gene: TRBD1
J gene: TRBJ1-1
V gene: TRBV4-1
CDR3 DNA: TGCGCCAGCAGCCAACCCGCAAGGACAGGGTGGAAAGCTTTCTTT
CDR3 protein: CASSQPARTGWKAFF

clone size: .
D gene: .
J gene: TRBJ1-2
V gene: TRBV7-8
CDR3 DNA: TGTGCCAGCAGCTTACGGGACGGGGCAGGGGTCTATGGCTACACCTTC
CDR3 protein: CASSLRDGAGVYGYTF

clone size: .
D gene: .
J gene: TRBJ1-2
V gene: TRBV5-4
CDR3 DNA: TGTGCCAGCAGCCTCCGGCAGGCGCCCCTGGGTGGCTACACCTTC
CDR3 protein: CASSLRQAPLGGYTF

clone size: once
D gene: TRBD1
J gene: TRBJ1-5
V gene: TRBV19
CDR3 DNA: TGTGCCAGTAGTATCCTCAAACCTCGAGACAGGGCCCATCGGTCCCAGCATTTT
CDR3 protein: CASSILKPRDRAHRSQHF

clone size: .
D gene: TRBD1
J gene: TRBJ2-7
V gene: TRBV9
CDR3 DNA: TGTGCCAGCAGCGTAGGGGACAGGCCGTTCAACGAGCAGTACTTC
CDR3 protein: CASSVGDRPFNEQYF

clone size: .
D gene: TRBD1
J gene: TRBJ1-5
V gene: TRBV2
CDR3 DNA: TGTGCCAGCAGCACAGGGGGGGGCAATCAGCCCCAGCATTTT
CDR3 protein: CASSTGGGNQPQHF

clone size: .
D gene: TRBD1
J gene: TRBJ2-7
V gene: TRBV19
CDR3 DNA: TGTGCCAGTAGCGCGGGGACAGGGGGCTACGAGCAGTACTTC
CDR3 protein: CASSAGTGGYEQYF

clone size: .
D gene: TRBD1
J gene: TRBJ1-1
V gene: TRBV19
CDR3 DNA: TGTGCCACCTCCGCAGGGGGCCTTAACACTGAAGCTTTCTTT
CDR3 protein: CATSAGGLNTEAFF

clone size: .
D gene: .
J gene: TRBJ2-7
V gene: TRBV3-1/TRBV3-2
CDR3 DNA: TGTGCCAGCAGCCGGGGCAGCTACGAGCAGTACTTC
CDR3 protein: CASSRGSYEQYF

clone size: .
D gene: TRBD1
J gene: TRBJ2-5
V gene: TRBV5-1
CDR3 DNA: TGCGCCAGCAGCTTGGGCGGGACAGGCTTTCAAGAGACCCAGTACTTC
CDR3 protein: CASSLGGTGFQETQYF

clone size: .
D gene: .
J gene: TRBJ2-1
V gene: TRBV29-1
CDR3 DNA: TGCAGCGTTGAAGTTTACAGGGTAAGGAATGAGCAGTTCTTC
CDR3 protein: CSVEVYRVRNEQFF

clone size: .
D gene: .
J gene: TRBJ2-7
V gene: TRBV10-3
CDR3 DNA: TGTGCCTCCGGACAGACCCACTGGCAGTACTTC
CDR3 protein: CASGQTHWQYF